The sequence of this T cell receptor (beta chain) was determined in a study of shared clonotypes between healthy human individuals. Looking at the study overall: A couple of women and a few men aged 18 to 49 served as donors.

V dropped 2 bases and J dropped 4 bases, with 20 bases sitting between them. The germline gives CDR1 KGHSH, CDR2 LQKENI. The CDR3 totals 17 residues. Investigators spread the genomic DNA of each subset evenly over several immunoSEQ plates. Libraries were prepared by immunoSEQ multiplex PCR; TCRdb keeps only in-frame clonotypes and omits some of them. The data contain about 2.3 million clones, around 90% of them singletons. This chain joins TRBV18 and TRBJ1-2; D not resolved. This receptor was taken from a man younger than 35 in good health. Some clones in this sample may be carry-over from other donors' samples. Sequencing input: naive CD4+ T cells from PBMCs. Subset given: CD45RA+ positively selected. The CDR3: CASSPGQVPLGSYGYTF. The CDR3 DNA reads as TGTGCCAGCTCACCAGGGCAGGTACCACTGGGGAGCTATGGCTACACCTTC.